The entry below describes one T cell receptor beta chain. Sequenced by immunoSEQ multiplex PCR; TCRdb stores in-frame clones only, minus some. The repertoire consists of more than 2,000,000 clones, with 85% to 95% occurring once and the leading ten covering about 0.37%. These data originate in a study of shared clonotypes between healthy human individuals. Study-wide background: Researchers assigned three CD4 naive, three CD4 memory, two CD8 naive and one CD8 memory plate to each donor.

CD4+ cell separation produced CD45RA+ naive and CD45RA-negative memory subsets. V shed 5 bases and J 2 bases; nucleotides not matched to a gene: 8. The germline gives CDR1 SGHTA, CDR2 FQGTGA. The CDR3 covers 16 residues. The sample comprised naive CD4+ T cells from PBMCs. Subset in this sample: CD45RA+ positively selected. This chain uses TRBV7-3 with TRBJ2-2; 7 bases line up with TRBD2. This clonotype was obtained from a young man in good health. Some clones in this sample may be carry-over from other donors' samples. CDR3 nucleotides: TGTGCCAGCAGCCGCCAGCGCGGGGGAAACACCGGGGAGCTGTTTTTT. It yields the protein CASSRQRGGNTGELFF.